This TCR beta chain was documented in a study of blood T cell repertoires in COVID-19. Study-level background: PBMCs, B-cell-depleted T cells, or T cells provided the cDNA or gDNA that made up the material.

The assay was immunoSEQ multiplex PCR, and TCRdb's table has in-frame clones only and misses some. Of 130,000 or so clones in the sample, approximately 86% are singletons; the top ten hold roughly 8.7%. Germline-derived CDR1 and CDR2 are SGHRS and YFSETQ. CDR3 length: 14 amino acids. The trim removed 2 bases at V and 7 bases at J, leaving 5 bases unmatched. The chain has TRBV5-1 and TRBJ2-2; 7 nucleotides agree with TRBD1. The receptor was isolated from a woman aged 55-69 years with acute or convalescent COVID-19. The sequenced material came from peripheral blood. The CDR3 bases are TGCGCCAGCAGCTTTTACAGGGGTGACGGGGAGCTGTTTTTT. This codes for CASSFYRGDGELFF.